The 4 T cell receptor beta chains below come from one sample, sequenced in a study of blood T cell repertoires in COVID-19. TCRdb's table, derived via immunoSEQ multiplex PCR, lists solely in-frame clones and lacks some. The sample consists of approximately 330,000 clones, nearly 90% of them appearing once. Sequencing was carried out using peripheral blood. These receptor sequences come from a woman aged 40 to 50 with COVID-19, enrolled during active disease.

The rearrangement joins TRBV27 to TRBJ1-6, with TRBD1 matching over 7 bases. Germline CDR1 is MNHEY and CDR2 is SMNVEV (reference sequence). The CDR3 sequence is 17 residues long. V lost 6 bases and J lost 7; bases outside the gene matches: 15. DNA for the CDR3: TGTGCCAGCAGATCGGGACAGCCACTGCTGGCGAATTCACCCCTCCACTTT. It is translated as CASRSGQPLLANSPLHF.

This chain connects TRBV5-4 to TRBJ2-1; D not resolved. The V and J ends lost 3 bases and 10 bases respectively, with 14 bases between them. Per the germline V gene, CDR1 is SGHNT and CDR2 is YYREEE (reference sequence). The CDR3 is made up of 13 amino acids. The DNA of the CDR3 is TGTGCCAGCAGCTCAGATAACAGACGGGAGCAGTTCTTC. Residues: CASSSDNRREQFF.

The chain uses TRBV24-1 and TRBJ1-4; a weak D match, TRBD1 (5 bases). Germline loops: CDR1 KGHDR, CDR2 SFDVKD. This CDR3 region has 20 residues. Trimming shortened V by 7 bases and J by 0 bases, and 26 bases separated the two germline ends. For the CDR3, the DNA is TGTGCCACCAGGGACTGGCTGCGTGGGGGGGATATTGCAACTAATGAAAAACTGTTTTTT. Translation gives CATRDWLRGGDIATNEKLFF.

V is TRBV6-4 and J is TRBJ2-3, with D possibly being TRBD1 (5 bases). The V and J ends lost 4 bases and 0 bases respectively, with 8 bases between them. This CDR3 is 14 amino acids long. CDR1 and CDR2 from the germline V gene are MRHNA and SNTAGT. The CDR3 is CASSVRGSTDTQYF. The CDR3 coding sequence is TGTGCCAGCAGTGTTAGGGGAAGCACAGATACGCAGTATTTT.